This T cell receptor (beta chain) comes out of a study of CD8 T cells in ankylosing spondylitis. A single record per CDR3 protein comes from TCRdb applying MiXCR to the 5' RACE reads. The data contain about 92,000 distinct CDR3 sequences, around 10% of them singletons. This clonotype came up many times. This CDR3 comprises 20 residues. The V end was cut by 4 bases, the J end by 0 bases, with 24 bases between. Germline CDR1 and CDR2: MNHEY and SMNVEV (reference sequence). The receptor's source is a male donor with ankylosing spondylitis or in good health (not recorded which). The chain recombines TRBV27 with TRBJ1-4, with D possibly TRBD1 on 6 matching bases. Sample: blood, either unsorted or a sorted T cell fraction (not recorded which). CDR3 in DNA: TGTGCCAGCAGTTCCCCCTGGACAGCCGGCCCGATGGCAACTAATGAAAAACTGTTTTTT. Encoded protein: CASSSPWTAGPMATNEKLFF.